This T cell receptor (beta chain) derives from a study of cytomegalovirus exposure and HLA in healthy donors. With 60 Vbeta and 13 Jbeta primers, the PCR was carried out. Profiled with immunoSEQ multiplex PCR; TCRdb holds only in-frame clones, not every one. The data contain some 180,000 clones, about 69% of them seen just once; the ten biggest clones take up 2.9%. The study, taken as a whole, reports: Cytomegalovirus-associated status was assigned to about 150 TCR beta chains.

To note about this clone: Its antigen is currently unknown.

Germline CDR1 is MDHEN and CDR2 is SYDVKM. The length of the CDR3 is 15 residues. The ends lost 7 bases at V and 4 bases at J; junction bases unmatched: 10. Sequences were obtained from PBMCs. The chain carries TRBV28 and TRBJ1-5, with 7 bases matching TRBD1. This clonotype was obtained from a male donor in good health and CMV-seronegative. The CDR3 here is CASNTPDRQNQPQHF. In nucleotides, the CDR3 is TGTGCCAGCAACACCCCGGACAGGCAAAATCAGCCCCAGCATTTT. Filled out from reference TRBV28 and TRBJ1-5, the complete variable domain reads DVKVTQSSRYLVKRTGEKVFLECVQDMDHENMFWYRQDPGLGLRLIYFSYDVKMKEKGDIPEGYSVSREKKERFSLILESASTNQTSMYLCASNTPDRQNQPQHFGDGTRLSIL.